This note documents a single T cell receptor (beta chain) sequence. This record belongs to a study of blood T cell repertoires in COVID-19. Study information: Material from acute and convalescent COVID-19 was sourced from the United States, Italy and Spain. T cells, B-cell-depleted T cells, or PBMCs provided the cDNA or gDNA that served as material.

Germline V gene lookup returns CDR1 SQVTM and CDR2 ANQGSEA. The CDR3 spans 13 residues. Trimming cost V 6 bases and J 9 bases; bases outside gene matches: 9. Seattle researchers signed up patients amid active infection and tracked them longitudinally. Source study methods: From reference gene primer amplification, estimates of nucleated cell counts were derived. TCRdb keeps only in-frame clones here, not all; method: immunoSEQ multiplex PCR. D and trimming come from the DNA, and the V and J calls and clone size come from that table. The table lists 150,000 to 200,000 clones, roughly 77% of them singletons.

The V call is TRBV29-1, the J call TRBJ2-5; 11 nucleotides agree with TRBD2. The sample was peripheral blood. The receptor comes from a woman in her thirties or forties with COVID-19, enrolled during active disease. The CDR3 sequence is CSVGTSGPRAQYF. The CDR3 region has the DNA TGCAGCGTAGGGACTAGCGGACCTAGGGCCCAGTACTTC.